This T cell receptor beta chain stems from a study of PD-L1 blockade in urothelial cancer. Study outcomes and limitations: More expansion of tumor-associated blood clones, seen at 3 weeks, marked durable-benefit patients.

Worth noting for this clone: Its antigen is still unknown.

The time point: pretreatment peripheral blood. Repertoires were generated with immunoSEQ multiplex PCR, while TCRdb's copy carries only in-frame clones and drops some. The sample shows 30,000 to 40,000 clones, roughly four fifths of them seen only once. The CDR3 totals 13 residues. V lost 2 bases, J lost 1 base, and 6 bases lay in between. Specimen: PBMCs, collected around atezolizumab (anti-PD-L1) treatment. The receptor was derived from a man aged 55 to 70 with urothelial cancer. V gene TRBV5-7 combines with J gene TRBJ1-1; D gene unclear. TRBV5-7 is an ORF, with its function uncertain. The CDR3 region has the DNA TGTGCCAGCAGCTTCGGAGGGAACACTGAAGCTTTCTTT. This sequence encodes CASSFGGNTEAFF.